This TCR beta chain came from a study of identifying expanded T cells in peripheral blood. Study-level points and caveats: Clone count variance between approximately two-week samples rose with total template count. About 1.2 clones differed between technical replicates, versus around 16 and 19 over time.

Trimming removed 5 bases from V and 8 bases from J, with 9 bases in between. The CDR3 extends over 11 amino acids. Germline loops: CDR1 MNHNY, CDR2 SVGAGI (reference sequence). About this clone: No antigen is known for it.

Collection occurred without any documented infections or immune events in donors. Sequencing was performed with immunoSEQ multiplex PCR; in TCRdb, only in-frame clones are kept and a portion is missing. The table includes 130,000 or so clones, over 65% detected once. Sample: blood. The clonotype comes from a person between 18 and 70 years old in good health. The J gene is TRBJ1-2, the V gene TRBV6-6, with D perhaps matching TRBD1 (5 bases). CDR3 in amino acids: CASSEGWGYTF. CDR3 DNA: TGTGCCAGCAGTGAGGGGTGGGGCTACACCTTC.